This TCR beta chain appears in the sequencing data of a study of T cell responses to AZD1222 COVID-19 vaccine. Study conclusions and caveats: Unmutated regions of variants are reportedly targeted by nearly half of spike-specific TCRs. Along spike, vaccine-associated CD4 TCRs were found throughout, with dominance at 160-218 and 743-854.

Second-dose timings of about 4 or about 12 weeks were pooled. Profiled with immunoSEQ multiplex PCR; TCRdb holds only in-frame clones, not every one. The sample lists some 100,000 clones; approximately 90% were seen once. Note on this clone: Its matching antigen is unknown.

V lost 0 bases and J 2 bases, leaving 11 bases between the germline ends. Germline V CDR1 and CDR2: LGHNA, YNFKEQ. The CDR3 consists of 16 residues. The rearrangement links TRBV4-2 to TRBJ2-1, with a tentative D call TRBD2 (5 bases). The sequenced sample was peripheral blood, obtained 28 days after the second AZD1222 dose. The sequence was collected from an adult who received the AZD1222 COVID-19 vaccine. Here the CDR3 DNA reads TGTGCCAGCAGCCAAGAGGGAGTAGACCCCTACAATGAGCAGTTCTTC. Translation: CASSQEGVDPYNEQFF.